This is a list of T cell receptor beta chains from one sample in a study of blood T cell repertoires in COVID-19. Libraries were prepared by immunoSEQ multiplex PCR; TCRdb keeps only in-frame clonotypes and omits some of them. The data contain 300,000 to 400,000 clones, 90% of them singletons. The specimen sequenced was peripheral blood. These receptors all come from a young woman with COVID-19, enrolled during active disease. CDR3s include the opening cysteine and the closing phenylalanine or tryptophan. The D gene is left open where the match is weak. The listing skips clone size in some rows; elsewhere it reads once, few, many or a size class.

many,TRBD1,TRBJ1-6,TRBV4-2,TGTGCCAGCAGCCAAGCCGACAGGGAAGGGATCTCACCCCTCCACTTT,CASSQADREGISPLHF
NA,NA,TRBJ1-5,TRBV9,TGTGCCAGCAGCGTAGCTTTGCATCGGGTGCGGCAGCCCCAGCATTTT,CASSVALHRVRQPQHF
NA,NA,TRBJ1-1,TRBV29-1,TGCAGCGTTGATAAGGGGGGGGGCGGAACTGAAGCTTTCTTT,CSVDKGGGGTEAFF
NA,TRBD1,TRBJ1-6,TRBV7-2,TGTGCCAGCAGCTTAAGACAGGGAAATAATTCACCCCTCCACTTT,CASSLRQGNNSPLHF
NA,TRBD1,TRBJ1-1,TRBV6-5,TGTGCCAGCAGTTACGGGACAGGGGCCACTGAAGCTTTCTTT,CASSYGTGATEAFF
NA,NA,TRBJ2-7,TRBV29-1,TGCAGCGTTAGGGGGGCAGGGGGTTTCGAGCAGTACTTC,CSVRGAGGFEQYF
once,TRBD2,TRBJ2-5,TRBV2,TGTGCCAGCAGTGACAGCGGGGAGTGGGGAGAGACCCAGTACTTC,CASSDSGEWGETQYF
NA,NA,TRBJ2-5,TRBV23-1,TGCGCCAGCAGCAGGGGACCCCAGTACTTC,CASSRGPQYF
NA,TRBD2,TRBJ2-3,TRBV19,TGTGCCAGTAGTCCCGGAGTAGCGGGACACCATTTT,CASSPGVAGHHF
NA,TRBD1,TRBJ1-4,TRBV30,TGTGCCTGGAGTGTACAAGGGGGCCGCAGGGAAAAACTGTTTTTT,CAWSVQGGRREKLFF
NA,NA,TRBJ1-5,TRBV28,TGTGCCAGCAGCTATGGGTTGCGTGGGGGCGGGCAGCCCCAGCATTTT,CASSYGLRGGGQPQHF
once,NA,TRBJ1-4,TRBV5-4,TGTGCCAGCAGCCGGACCGGGACATCGGGTGAAAAACTGTTTTTT,CASSRTGTSGEKLFF
once,NA,TRBJ2-7,TRBV15,TGTGCCACCAGCAGAGGCGGGGCTACCTACGAGCAGTACTTC,CATSRGGATYEQYF
NA,NA,TRBJ2-4,TRBV20-1,TGCAGTGCTAGTTTACCGATCCCCGGGAGTGACATTCAGTACTTC,CSASLPIPGSDIQYF
NA,NA,TRBJ1-1,TRBV11-1,TGTGCCAGCAGACGGGACTTGAACACTGAAGCTTTCTTT,CASRRDLNTEAFF
NA,NA,TRBJ1-6,TRBV6-4,TGTGCCAGCAGTGACAGTTTTCACTCGGCGGTATCCCACTATAATTCACCCCTCCACTTT,CASSDSFHSAVSHYNSPLHF